One and the same sample provided the 21 T cell receptor beta chains below, sequenced in a study of shared clonotypes between healthy human individuals. Sequenced by immunoSEQ multiplex PCR; TCRdb stores in-frame clones only, minus some. In the table there are roughly 1,500,000 clones, approximately 98.5% of which are singletons. The specimen sequenced was naive CD4+ T cells sorted from blood. Subset described: CD45RA+ positively selected. These receptors were obtained from a man younger than 40 in good health.

The chain recombines TRBV27 with TRBJ2-1; a possible D gene is TRBD1 (6 bases). In germline, CDR1 is MNHEY, CDR2 SMNVEV (reference sequence). CDR3 size: 15 residues. Trimming removed 5 bases at V and 0 bases at J, with 11 bases between. CDR3: CASSGGVSSYNEQFF. For the CDR3, the DNA is TGTGCCAGCAGTGGGGGCGTAAGCTCCTACAATGAGCAGTTCTTC.

The V gene is TRBV5-5, the J gene TRBJ2-7; TRBD1 is a possible D gene (6 bases). The CDR3 loop spans 18 amino acids. Trimming took off 2 bases at V and 2 bases at J, with 23 bases between the two ends. CDR1 and CDR2 from the germline V gene are SGHKS and YYEKEE (reference sequence). The CDR3 sequence is CASSLNPIGNRVAYEQYF. Written as DNA, the CDR3 is TGTGCCAGCAGCTTAAACCCAATAGGCAACAGGGTCGCCTACGAGCAGTACTTC.

This rearrangement joins TRBV19 to TRBJ1-2; TRBD1 is a possible D gene (5 bases). V shed 9 bases and J shed 3 bases, with 11 bases lying between them. CDR3 length equals 12 residues. Per the germline V gene, CDR1 is LNHDA and CDR2 is SQIVND (reference sequence). CDR3 sequence: CASAGPDYGYTF. The DNA for the CDR3 is TGTGCCAGCGCGGGACCGGACTATGGCTACACCTTC.

The rearrangement uses TRBV7-2 and TRBJ1-5; TRBD1 aligns across 9 bases. Per the germline V gene, CDR1 is SGHTA and CDR2 is FQGNSA. The V gene end was trimmed by 6 bases and the J gene end by 5 bases; junction bases not matched to a gene: 5. The CDR3 is 14 amino acids. The CDR3 sequence is CASRADRGDQPQHF. CDR3 sequence (DNA): TGTGCCAGCAGAGCGGACAGGGGCGATCAGCCCCAGCATTTT.

This rearrangement joins TRBV6-1 to TRBJ2-1; D possibly corresponds to TRBD2 (5 bases). The CDR3 covers 15 residues. V lost 8 bases, J lost 7 bases, and 21 bases lay in between. Germline-derived CDR1 and CDR2 are MNHNS and SASEGT. CDR3 in amino acids: CASVFAAEIRNEQFF. The CDR3 coding sequence is TGTGCCAGCGTCTTCGCAGCGGAAATCAGGAATGAGCAGTTCTTC.

This clone occurred once. This chain joins TRBV5-6 and TRBJ2-7, with 7 bases matching TRBD1. The germline gives CDR1 SGHDT, CDR2 YYEEEE. J lost 2 bases, V lost 6 bases, and 14 bases had no gene match. This CDR3 is built from 16 residues. CDR3 nucleotides: TGTGCCAGCACCCCGACAGGGAATAGTGGAGCCTACGAGCAGTACTTC. Protein product: CASTPTGNSGAYEQYF.

CDR3 region: CASSFDPGSNQPQHF. The DNA for the CDR3 is TGCGCCAGCAGCTTCGACCCGGGAAGCAATCAGCCCCAGCATTTT. The V and J genes are TRBV5-1 and TRBJ1-5, with D unresolved. Germline CDR1 reads SGHRS; CDR2 reads YFSETQ. There are 15 residues in the CDR3. With 2 bases removed from V and 1 base from J, the gap between germline ends came to 10 bases.

Details on this clone: Additional DNA sequences in this sample encode the identical CDR3. The chain combines TRBV6-1 with TRBJ1-5; D not resolved. Trimming shortened V by 6 bases and J by 6 bases, and 15 bases separated the two germline ends. This CDR3 spans 14 amino acids. Germline-derived CDR1 and CDR2 are MNHNS and SASEGT. CDR3 amino acids: CASSASGNSQPQHF. In DNA, the CDR3 is TGTGCCAGCAGCGCATCCGGGAATAGTCAGCCCCAGCATTTT.

V is TRBV10-1 and J is TRBJ2-7, with TRBD2 matching over 11 bases. The CDR3 runs to 17 residues. The trim removed 3 bases at V and 5 bases at J, leaving 12 bases unmatched. Germline V gene lookup returns CDR1 WNHNN and CDR2 SYGVQD (reference sequence). The CDR3 nucleotides are TGCGCCAGCAGTGAAGTCGGACTAGCGGGCGCGGCCCACGAGCAGTACTTC. Protein product: CASSEVGLAGAAHEQYF.

The chain is built from TRBV7-9 and TRBJ2-7; TRBD2 agrees at 8 bases. Germline V gene sequence: CDR1 SEHNR, CDR2 FQNEAQ (reference sequence). This CDR3 is 18 amino acids long. V was pared by 6 bases and J by 0 bases, with 16 bases of the junction left unmatched. In DNA form, the CDR3 reads TGTGCCAGCAGTCATAGATCAGAACTAGCGGACGTCTCCTACGAGCAGTACTTC. Its protein product is CASSHRSELADVSYEQYF.

This clone showed up just a few times. Within the sample, other DNA sequences also encode this same CDR3. The gene calls are TRBV28 and TRBJ2-7; D is unclear. V was clipped by 6 bases and J by 3 bases, with 3 bases between them. Germline V gene data show CDR1 as MDHEN and CDR2 as SYDVKM. CDR3 length: 10 residues. The CDR3, as DNA: TGTGCCAGCAGCCTCTACGAGCAGTACTTC. Translation: CASSLYEQYF.

The chain uses TRBV30 and TRBJ2-1, with D tentatively TRBD2 (7 bases). The V end lost 3 bases, the J end lost 12 bases, and 18 bases lay between the germline ends. The germline CDR1 and CDR2 sequences are GTSNPN and SVGIG (reference sequence). This CDR3 region has 13 residues. CDR3 sequence: CAWSPRGAGGQFF. CDR3 sequence (DNA): TGTGCCTGGAGCCCTCGGGGGGCCGGGGGGCAGTTCTTC.

V and J are TRBV10-3 and TRBJ1-4; D unresolved. The CDR3 spans 15 residues. Trimming took 0 bases from V and 9 from J, leaving 14 bases between them. CDR1 ENHRY and CDR2 SYGVKD come from the germline V gene. CDR3 loop: CAISESTAAGQKLFF. The CDR3 nucleotides read TGTGCCATCAGTGAGTCTACGGCCGCCGGCCAAAAACTGTTTTTT.

The genes are TRBV10-1 and TRBJ1-1; TRBD1 agrees at 9 bases. Trimming removed 4 bases from V and 5 bases from J; junction bases left unmatched: 5. Germline CDR1 and CDR2: WNHNN and SYGVQD (reference sequence). The CDR3 is 14 amino acids. The CDR3, as DNA: TGCGCCAGCAGTGCGGGACAGGGTGGGACTGAAGCTTTCTTT. It is translated as CASSAGQGGTEAFF.

This rearrangement joins TRBV29-1 to TRBJ2-1; 8 nucleotides agree with TRBD1. The CDR3 is made up of 14 amino acids. V was clipped by 0 bases and J by 4 bases; unmatched bases: 2. Germline-derived CDR1 and CDR2 are SQVTM and ANQGSEA. CDR3 amino acids: CSVEDHRGYNEQFF. The CDR3 DNA reads TGCAGCGTTGAAGATCACAGGGGGTACAATGAGCAGTTCTTC.

The chain recombines TRBV15 with TRBJ1-4, with unresolved D. V was trimmed by 3 bases and J by 8 bases, leaving 10 bases between them. This CDR3 is 13 amino acids long. CDR1 is LNHNV, CDR2 YYDKDF, per germline (reference sequence). CDR3 sequence (DNA): TGTGCCACCAGCAGGCAGGTGAAGGAAAAACTGTTTTTT. This sequence encodes CATSRQVKEKLFF.

The chain is built from TRBV15 and TRBJ2-1, with D possibly being TRBD1 (6 bases). The CDR3 has 16 amino acids. V lost 0 bases to trimming and J lost 4 bases, with 13 bases between them. The germline CDR1 and CDR2 sequences are LNHNV and YYDKDF (reference sequence). CDR3 amino acids: CATSRDATGVYNEQFF. The CDR3 coding sequence is TGTGCCACCAGCAGAGATGCGACAGGAGTGTACAATGAGCAGTTCTTC.

With respect to this clone: Mismatch with germline at one junction end may stem from a read error. V is TRBV7-7 and J is TRBJ2-5, with a tentative D call TRBD1 (6 bases). Germline V lookup: CDR1 SSHAT, CDR2 FNYEAQ (reference sequence). CDR3 length equals 17 residues. CDR3 nucleotides: TGTGCTAGCAGTCAAGGAGGAAGTCCAAGGGGGTTGGAGACCCAGTACTTC. Residues: CASSQGGSPRGLETQYF.

The V gene is TRBV5-1, the J gene TRBJ2-1, with a possible D match to TRBD1 (5 bases). V was pared by 4 bases and J by 8 bases, with 16 bases between. Germline lookup yields CDR1 SGHRS and CDR2 YFSETQ. The CDR3 is 14 residues long. CDR3 loop: CASSPAGRADEQFF. The DNA for the CDR3 is TGCGCCAGCAGCCCGGCCGGCAGGGCTGATGAGCAGTTCTTC.

This chain joins TRBV29-1 and TRBJ2-5; D unresolved. The CDR3 extends over 12 amino acids. CDR1 SQVTM and CDR2 ANQGSEA come from the germline V gene. The CDR3 loop reads CTYWASQETQYF. The CDR3 coding sequence is TGCACGTATTGGGCTAGCCAAGAGACCCAGTACTTC.

CDR3 region: CASSTRQEPGNTIYF. The DNA of the CDR3 is TGTGCCAGCAGCACCCGACAGGAGCCTGGAAACACCATATATTTT. The rearrangement uses TRBV7-9 and TRBJ1-3; a possible D gene is TRBD1 (6 bases). The CDR3 has 15 amino acids. V gave up 5 bases and J gave up 2 bases, with 13 bases separating them. CDR1 and CDR2 from the germline V gene are SEHNR and FQNEAQ (reference sequence).